This T cell receptor (beta chain) is from a study of cytomegalovirus exposure and HLA in healthy donors. About the research overall: Genotyping showed 81% of almost 400 donors falling in the Caucasian-associated ancestry cluster. Study-level findings and limits: Presence/absence analyses assumed roughly uniform sequencing depth across donors. In a later analysis, a genetic analysis reported fewer productive-TCR N-insertions in an Asian-associated ancestry cluster than the cohort average.

Per the germline V gene, CDR1 is MGHRA and CDR2 is YSYEKL. Trimming removed 0 bases from V and 4 bases from J, with 15 bases in between. CDR3 length: 16 residues. Of note for this clone: Its antigen is not known.

Amplification used 60 Vbeta primers and 13 Jbeta primers. In the source study's methods: A follow-up analysis tallied 86 million or so unique TCR beta chains, some 11 million shared. Sequencing was performed with immunoSEQ multiplex PCR; in TCRdb, only in-frame clones are kept and a portion is missing. From that table come the V and J calls and clone size; the DNA was used to work out D and trimming. The data show about 180,000 clones, 70% to 85% seen once. Material: PBMCs. The TCR comes from a young man in good health and CMV-seronegative. The chain joins TRBV4-1 to TRBJ1-2; no definite D call. The CDR3 protein is CASSQDLPGAVYGYTF. As DNA, the CDR3 is TGCGCCAGCAGCCAAGATCTTCCAGGAGCGGTCTATGGCTACACCTTC.